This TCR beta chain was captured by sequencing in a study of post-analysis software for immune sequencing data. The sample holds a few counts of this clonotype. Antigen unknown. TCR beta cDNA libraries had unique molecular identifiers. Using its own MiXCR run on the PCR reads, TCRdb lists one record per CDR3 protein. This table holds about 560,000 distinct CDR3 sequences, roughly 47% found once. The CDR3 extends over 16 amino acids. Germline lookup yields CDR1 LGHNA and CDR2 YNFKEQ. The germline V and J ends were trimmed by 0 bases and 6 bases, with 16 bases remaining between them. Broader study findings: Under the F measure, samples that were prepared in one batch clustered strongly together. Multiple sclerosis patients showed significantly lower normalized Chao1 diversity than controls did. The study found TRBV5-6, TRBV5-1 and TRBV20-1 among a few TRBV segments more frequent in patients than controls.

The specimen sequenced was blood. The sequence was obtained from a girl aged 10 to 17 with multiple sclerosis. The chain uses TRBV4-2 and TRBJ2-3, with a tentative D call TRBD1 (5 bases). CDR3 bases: TGTGCCAGCAGCCAAGATTGGGTAGGGGCGGAGGATACGCAGTATTTT. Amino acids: CASSQDWVGAEDTQYF.